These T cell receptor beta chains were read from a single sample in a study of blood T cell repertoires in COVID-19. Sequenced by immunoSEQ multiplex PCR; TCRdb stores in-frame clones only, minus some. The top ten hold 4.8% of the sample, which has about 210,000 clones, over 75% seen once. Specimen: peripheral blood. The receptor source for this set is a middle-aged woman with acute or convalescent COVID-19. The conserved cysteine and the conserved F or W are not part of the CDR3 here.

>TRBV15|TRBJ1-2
ATSSPTGKGGYT
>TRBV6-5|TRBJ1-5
ASRTKVNSNQPQH
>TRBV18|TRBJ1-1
ASSPGLVGPNTEAF
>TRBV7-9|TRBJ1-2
ASSLAPYGGYT
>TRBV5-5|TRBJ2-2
ASSRTDFGELF
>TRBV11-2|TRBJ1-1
ASSLAQDRGQAF
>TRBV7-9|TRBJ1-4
ASSLAARGWEKLF
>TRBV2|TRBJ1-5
ASSDSRGLNQPQH
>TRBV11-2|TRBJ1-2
ASSQDRSIGYT
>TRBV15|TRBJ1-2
ATSRPQGINYGYT
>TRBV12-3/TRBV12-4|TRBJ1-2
ASSWTTDYGYT
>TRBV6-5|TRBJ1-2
ASRPPEGGGYGYT
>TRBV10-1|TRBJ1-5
ASSGQGNSNQPQH
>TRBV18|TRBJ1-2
ASSLLRGTGTGEYGYT
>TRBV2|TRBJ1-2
ASSSSGTQGGYGYT
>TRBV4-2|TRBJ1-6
ASSPPGQSNSPLH
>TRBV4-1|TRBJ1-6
ASTNARGTYNSPLH
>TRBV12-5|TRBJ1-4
ASGLSEGGEKLF
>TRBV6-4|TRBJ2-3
ATRAGVTDTQY
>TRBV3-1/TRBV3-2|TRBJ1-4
ASSQQGRPRAEKLF
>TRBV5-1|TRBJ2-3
ASSPSSGGASDTQY
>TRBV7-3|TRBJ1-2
ASSLRAGANYGYT
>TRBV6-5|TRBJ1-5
ASSYWGVDQPQH